The 10 T cell receptor beta chains reported below all come from one sample, sequenced in a study of beta chain features in type 1 diabetes. The authors reverse transcribed all of the isolated RNA, so sequencing captured expressed TCRB transcripts. Assay: immunoSEQ multiplex PCR; the TCRdb copy retains only in-frame clones and omits some. The sample holds 300,000 to 350,000 clones, roughly a tenth seen once. Their recognized antigens are unknown. Study-wide findings and caveats: Type 1 diabetes patients had TCRB CDR3s that were shorter (moderately but significantly so) in all four CD4+ subsets.

The sample comprised central memory CD4+ T cells from blood. The receptors were sampled from a man between 25 and 39 years old with type 1 diabetes.

The chain recombines TRBV7-2 with TRBJ2-3, with D tentatively TRBD2 (7 bases). The CDR3 sequence is 16 residues long. Trimming removed 1 base from V and 5 bases from J, with 16 bases in between. Germline values: CDR1 SGHTA, CDR2 FQGNSA. The CDR3 loop reads CASSLGPGGPGDTQYF. CDR3 coding DNA: TGTGCCAGCAGCTTAGGCCCCGGGGGGCCGGGAGATACGCAGTATTTT.

This clone has only a few counts. V is TRBV30 and J is TRBJ2-5; tentative D call: TRBD1 (7 bases). In germline, CDR1 is GTSNPN, CDR2 SVGIG (reference sequence). CDR3 length: 15 amino acids. With 2 bases removed from V and 4 bases from J, the gap between germline ends came to 17 bases. This CDR3 reads CAWSTGQGGRETQYF. The DNA for the CDR3 is TGTGCCTGGAGTACTGGGCAGGGGGGAAGAGAGACCCAGTACTTC.

This clone was observed at least ten times. The chain combines TRBV7-2 with TRBJ2-5; TRBD1 matches at 7 bases. The germline gives CDR1 SGHTA, CDR2 FQGNSA. The length of the CDR3 is 16 residues. V lost 4 bases to trimming and J lost 0 bases; unmatched junction nucleotides: 8. The chain's CDR3 is CASSSYRGSNQETQYF. In nucleotides, the CDR3 is TGTGCCAGCAGCTCGTACAGGGGCTCCAACCAAGAGACCCAGTACTTC. The full variable domain, its missing parts supplied by reference TRBV7-2 and TRBJ2-5, is GAGVSQSPSNKVTEKGKDVELRCDPISGHTALYWYRQSLGQGLEFLIYFQGNSAPDKSGLPSDRFSAERTGGSVSTLTIQRTQQEDSAVYLCASSSYRGSNQETQYFGPGTRLLVL.

This sequence joins TRBV29-1 and TRBJ1-4, with 8 bases fitting TRBD1. The ends lost 6 bases at V and 8 bases at J; junction bases unmatched: 14. CDR1 is SQVTM, CDR2 ANQGSEA, per germline. The CDR3 length is 15 residues. CDR3 amino acids: CSVRDNQGAGEKLFF. CDR3 coding DNA: TGCAGCGTACGCGATAATCAGGGGGCAGGAGAAAAACTGTTTTTT.

The rearrangement joins TRBV13 to TRBJ2-3; 9 positions match TRBD1. CDR3 length: 18 residues. Unmatched junction bases numbered 11, after V lost 1 base and J lost 3 bases. Germline V gene sequence: CDR1 PRHDT, CDR2 FYEKMQ (reference sequence). As DNA, the CDR3 is TGTGCCAGCAGCTTAGAATACTCTTGGGACAGGGCAACAGATACGCAGTATTTT. Its translation: CASSLEYSWDRATDTQYF.

The sample holds one count of this clone. This chain connects TRBV15 to TRBJ2-3, with D uncertain. Trimming cost V 0 bases and J 2 bases, with 12 bases left between them. Germline lookup yields CDR1 LNHNV and CDR2 YYDKDF (reference sequence). The CDR3 loop spans 16 amino acids. CDR3 amino acids: CATSREGRQHTDTQYF. CDR3 in DNA: TGTGCCACCAGCAGAGAAGGAAGGCAGCACACAGATACGCAGTATTTT.

V gene TRBV7-2 combines with J gene TRBJ2-2; possible D gene TRBD2, 6 bases. The CDR3 is 14 amino acids. Trimming stripped 1 base from V and 5 bases from J, with 8 bases between. The germline V gene encodes CDR1 SGHTA and CDR2 FQGNSA. CDR3 nucleotides: TGTGCCAGCAGCTTAGGAAGCGGGACCGGGGAGCTGTTTTTT. It is translated as CASSLGSGTGELFF.

The genes are TRBV7-2 and TRBJ1-3; a weak D match, TRBD1 (5 bases). The CDR3 contains 14 residues. Deletions cut 5 bases from V and 0 bases from J, with 8 bases between. Per the germline V gene, CDR1 is SGHTA and CDR2 is FQGNSA. The CDR3: CASSVDISGNTIYF. The CDR3, as DNA: TGTGCCAGCAGCGTGGACATCTCTGGAAACACCATATATTTT.

There are a few counts of this clone. The chain employs TRBV18 and TRBJ1-6; D is unresolved. The germline gives CDR1 KGHSH, CDR2 LQKENI. This CDR3 comprises 14 residues. Between the trimmed V and J ends, which lost 5 bases and 8 bases, there was a span of 13 bases. CDR3 bases: TGTGCCAGCTCAGACAAGGGAAGAGATTCACCCCTCCACTTT. The encoded protein is CASSDKGRDSPLHF.

This clone appeared a few times. V and J are TRBV30 and TRBJ1-5; no clear D gene. CDR3 length: 15 amino acids. V was shortened by 2 bases and J by 10 bases, with 21 bases between the two germline ends. Germline CDR1 and CDR2: GTSNPN and SVGIG (reference sequence). CDR3 in amino acids: CAWSPNQVQSPPQHF. CDR3 sequence (DNA): TGTGCCTGGAGTCCTAATCAGGTGCAATCCCCCCCCCAGCATTTT.